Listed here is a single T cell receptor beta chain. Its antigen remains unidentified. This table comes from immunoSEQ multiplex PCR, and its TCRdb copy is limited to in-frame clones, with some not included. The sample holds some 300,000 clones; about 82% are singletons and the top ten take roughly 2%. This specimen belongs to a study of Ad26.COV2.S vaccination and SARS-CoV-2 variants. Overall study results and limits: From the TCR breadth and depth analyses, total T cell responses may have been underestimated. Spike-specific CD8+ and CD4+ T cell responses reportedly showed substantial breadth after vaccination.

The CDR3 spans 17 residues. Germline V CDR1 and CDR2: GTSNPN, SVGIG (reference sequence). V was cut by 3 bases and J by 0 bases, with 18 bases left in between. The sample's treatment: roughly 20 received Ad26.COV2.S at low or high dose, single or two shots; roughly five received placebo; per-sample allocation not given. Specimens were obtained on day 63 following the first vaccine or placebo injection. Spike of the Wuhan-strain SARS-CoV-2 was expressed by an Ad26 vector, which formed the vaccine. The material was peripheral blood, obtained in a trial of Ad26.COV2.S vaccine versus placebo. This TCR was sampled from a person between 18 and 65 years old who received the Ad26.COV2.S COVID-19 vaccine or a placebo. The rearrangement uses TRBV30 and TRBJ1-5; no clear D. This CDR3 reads CAWSLSRGDYSNQPQHF. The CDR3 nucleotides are TGTGCCTGGAGCCTTTCCCGGGGAGACTATAGCAATCAGCCCCAGCATTTT.